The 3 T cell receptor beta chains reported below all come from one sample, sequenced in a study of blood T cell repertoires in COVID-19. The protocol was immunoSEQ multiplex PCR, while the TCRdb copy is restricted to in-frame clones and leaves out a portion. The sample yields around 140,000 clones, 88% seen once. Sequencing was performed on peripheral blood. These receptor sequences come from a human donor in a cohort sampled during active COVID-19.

The CDR3 sequence: CASSPRGTNEKLFF. CDR3 bases: TGTGCCAGCTCACCCAGGGGGACTAATGAAAAACTGTTTTTT. The chain is built from TRBV18 and TRBJ1-4; 7 nucleotides match TRBD1. V lost 3 bases to trimming and J lost 2 bases; unmatched junction nucleotides: 0. This CDR3 has 14 amino acids. The germline V gene has CDR1 KGHSH and CDR2 LQKENI.

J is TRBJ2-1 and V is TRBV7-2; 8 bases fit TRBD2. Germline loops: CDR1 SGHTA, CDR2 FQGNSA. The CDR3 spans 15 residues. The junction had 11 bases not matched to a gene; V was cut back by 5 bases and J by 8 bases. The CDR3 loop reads CASSGTRPPVDEQFF. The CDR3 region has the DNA TGTGCCAGCAGCGGGACTAGACCTCCTGTGGATGAGCAGTTCTTC.

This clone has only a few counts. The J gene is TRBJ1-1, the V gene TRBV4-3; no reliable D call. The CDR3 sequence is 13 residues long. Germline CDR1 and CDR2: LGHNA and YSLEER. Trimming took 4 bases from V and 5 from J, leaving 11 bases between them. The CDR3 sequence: CASSPRGRTEAFF. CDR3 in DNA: TGCGCCAGCAGCCCCCGAGGGAGGACTGAAGCTTTCTTT.